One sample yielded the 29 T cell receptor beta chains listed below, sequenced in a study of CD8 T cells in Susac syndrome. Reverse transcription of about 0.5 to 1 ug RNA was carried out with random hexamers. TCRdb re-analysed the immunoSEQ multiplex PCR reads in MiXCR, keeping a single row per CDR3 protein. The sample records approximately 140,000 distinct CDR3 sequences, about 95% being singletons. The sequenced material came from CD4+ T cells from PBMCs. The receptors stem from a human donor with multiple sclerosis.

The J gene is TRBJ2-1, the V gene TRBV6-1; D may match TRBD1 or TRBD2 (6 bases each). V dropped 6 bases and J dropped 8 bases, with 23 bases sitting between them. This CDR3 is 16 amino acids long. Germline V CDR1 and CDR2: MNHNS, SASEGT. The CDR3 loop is CASSAHRQVTGDEQFF. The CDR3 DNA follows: TGTGCCAGCAGCGCCCACAGACAGGTTACGGGGGATGAGCAGTTCTTC.

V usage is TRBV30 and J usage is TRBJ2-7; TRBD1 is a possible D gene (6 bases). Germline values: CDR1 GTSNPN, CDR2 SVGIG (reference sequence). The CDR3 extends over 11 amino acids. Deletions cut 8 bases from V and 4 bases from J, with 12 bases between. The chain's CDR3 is CAGKGEYEQYF. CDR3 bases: TGTGCCGGAAAGGGGGAGTACGAGCAGTACTTC.

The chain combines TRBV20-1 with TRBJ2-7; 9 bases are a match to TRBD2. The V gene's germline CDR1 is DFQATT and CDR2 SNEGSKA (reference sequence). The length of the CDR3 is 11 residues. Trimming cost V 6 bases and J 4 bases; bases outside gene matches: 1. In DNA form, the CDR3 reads TGCAGTGCCCTAGCGGGGTACGAGCAGTACTTC. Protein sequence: CSALAGYEQYF.

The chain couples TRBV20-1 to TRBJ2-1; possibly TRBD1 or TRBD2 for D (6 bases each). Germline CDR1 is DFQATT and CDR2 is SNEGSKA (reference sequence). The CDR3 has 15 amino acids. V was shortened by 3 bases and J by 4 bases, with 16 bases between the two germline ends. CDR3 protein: CSARDRLGGYNEQFF. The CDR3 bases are TGCAGTGCTAGGGACAGACTAGGGGGGTACAATGAGCAGTTCTTC.

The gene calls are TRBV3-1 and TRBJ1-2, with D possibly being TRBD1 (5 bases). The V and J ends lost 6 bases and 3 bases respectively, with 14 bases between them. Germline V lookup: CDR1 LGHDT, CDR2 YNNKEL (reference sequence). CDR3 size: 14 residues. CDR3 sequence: CASSLQVGDYGYTF. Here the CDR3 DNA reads TGTGCCAGCAGTCTACAGGTTGGGGACTATGGCTACACCTTC. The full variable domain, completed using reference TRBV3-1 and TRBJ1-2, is DTAVSQTPKYLVTQMGNDKSIKCEQNLGHDTMYWYKQDSKKFLKIMFSYNNKELIINETVPNRFSPKSPDKAHLNLHINSLELGDSAVYFCASSLQVGDYGYTFGSGTRLTVV.

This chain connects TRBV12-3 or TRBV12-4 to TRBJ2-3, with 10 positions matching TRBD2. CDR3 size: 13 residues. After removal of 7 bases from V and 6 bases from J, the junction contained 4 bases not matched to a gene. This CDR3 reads CASKGLAMDTQYF. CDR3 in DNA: TGTGCCAGCAAGGGACTAGCGATGGATACGCAGTATTTT.

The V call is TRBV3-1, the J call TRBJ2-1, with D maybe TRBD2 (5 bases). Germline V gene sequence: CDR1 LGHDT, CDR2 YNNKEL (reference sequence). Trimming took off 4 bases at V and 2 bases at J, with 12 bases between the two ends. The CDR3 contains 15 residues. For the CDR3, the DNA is TGTGCCAGCAGCCGCAAGGAGGCCGCCTACAATGAGCAGTTCTTC. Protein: CASSRKEAAYNEQFF.

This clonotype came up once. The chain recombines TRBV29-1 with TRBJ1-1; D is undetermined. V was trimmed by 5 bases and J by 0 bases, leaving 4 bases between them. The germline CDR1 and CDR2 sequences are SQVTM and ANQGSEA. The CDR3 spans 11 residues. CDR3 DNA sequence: TGCAGCGTTATCTTGAACACTGAAGCTTTCTTT. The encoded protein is CSVILNTEAFF.

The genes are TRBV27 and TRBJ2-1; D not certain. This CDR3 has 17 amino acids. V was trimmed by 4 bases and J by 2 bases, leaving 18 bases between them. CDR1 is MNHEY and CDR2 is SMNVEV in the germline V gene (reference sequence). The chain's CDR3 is CASSSGSVAKPYNEQFF. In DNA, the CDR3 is TGTGCCAGCAGTTCCGGAAGCGTCGCAAAACCCTACAATGAGCAGTTCTTC.

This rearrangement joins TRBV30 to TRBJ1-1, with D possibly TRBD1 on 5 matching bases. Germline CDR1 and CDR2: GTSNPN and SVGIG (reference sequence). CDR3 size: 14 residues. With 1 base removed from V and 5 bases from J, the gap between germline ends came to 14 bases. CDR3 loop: CAWSDIGVGTEAFF. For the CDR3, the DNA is TGTGCCTGGAGTGATATAGGGGTCGGGACTGAAGCTTTCTTT.

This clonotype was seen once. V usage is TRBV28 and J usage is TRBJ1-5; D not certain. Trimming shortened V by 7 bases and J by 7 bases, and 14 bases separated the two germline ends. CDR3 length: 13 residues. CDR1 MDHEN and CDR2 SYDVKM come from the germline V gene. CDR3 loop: CASMVPVGQPQHF. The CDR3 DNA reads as TGTGCCAGCATGGTTCCCGTAGGACAGCCCCAGCATTTT. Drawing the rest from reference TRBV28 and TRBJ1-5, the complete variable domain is DVKVTQSSRYLVKRTGEKVFLECVQDMDHENMFWYRQDPGLGLRLIYFSYDVKMKEKGDIPEGYSVSREKKERFSLILESASTNQTSMYLCASMVPVGQPQHFGDGTRLSIL.

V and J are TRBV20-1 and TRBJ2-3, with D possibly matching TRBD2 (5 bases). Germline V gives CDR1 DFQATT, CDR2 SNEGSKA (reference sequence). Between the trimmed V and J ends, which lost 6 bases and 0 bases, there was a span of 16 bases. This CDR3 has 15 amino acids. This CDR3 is CSAPERAVSTDTQYF. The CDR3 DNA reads TGCAGTGCCCCGGAGAGAGCGGTTAGCACAGATACGCAGTATTTT.

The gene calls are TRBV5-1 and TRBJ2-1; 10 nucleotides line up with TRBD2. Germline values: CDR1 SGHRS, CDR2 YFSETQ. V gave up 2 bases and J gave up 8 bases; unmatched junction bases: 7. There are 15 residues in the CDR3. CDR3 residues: CASSFLSGGADEQFF. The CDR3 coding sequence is TGCGCCAGCAGCTTCCTCAGCGGGGGGGCGGATGAGCAGTTCTTC. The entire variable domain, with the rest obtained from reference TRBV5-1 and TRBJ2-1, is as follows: KAGVTQTPRYLIKTRGQQVTLSCSPISGHRSVSWYQQTPGQGLQFLFEYFSETQRNKGNFPGRFSGRQFSNSRSEMNVSTLELGDSALYLCASSFLSGGADEQFFGPGTRLTVL.

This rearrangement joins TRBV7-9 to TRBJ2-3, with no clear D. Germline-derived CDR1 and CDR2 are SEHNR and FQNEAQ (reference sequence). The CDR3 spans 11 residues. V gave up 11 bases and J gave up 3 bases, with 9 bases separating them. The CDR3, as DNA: TGTGCCGGTAAGAGGACAGATACGCAGTATTTT. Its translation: CAGKRTDTQYF.

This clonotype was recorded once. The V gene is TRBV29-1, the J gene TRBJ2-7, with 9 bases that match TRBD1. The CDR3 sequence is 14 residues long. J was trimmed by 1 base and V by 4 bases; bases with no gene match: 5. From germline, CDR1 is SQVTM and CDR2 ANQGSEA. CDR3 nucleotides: TGCAGCGTTGGCCGTGGGACAGGGTCCTACGAGCAGTACTTC. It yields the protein CSVGRGTGSYEQYF.

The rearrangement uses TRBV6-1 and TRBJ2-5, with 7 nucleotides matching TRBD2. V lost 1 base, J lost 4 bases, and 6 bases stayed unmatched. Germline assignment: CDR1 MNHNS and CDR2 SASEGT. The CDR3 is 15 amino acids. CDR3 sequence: CASSEDGGGGETQYF. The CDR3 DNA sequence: TGTGCCAGCAGTGAAGATGGGGGGGGTGGAGAGACCCAGTACTTC.

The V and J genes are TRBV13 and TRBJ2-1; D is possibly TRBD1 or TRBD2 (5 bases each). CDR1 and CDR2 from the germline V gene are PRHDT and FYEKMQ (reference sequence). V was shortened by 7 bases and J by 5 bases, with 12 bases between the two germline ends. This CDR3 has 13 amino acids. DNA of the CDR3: TGTGCCAGCACGGGGCTTAACAACAATGAGCAGTTCTTC. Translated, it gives CASTGLNNNEQFF.

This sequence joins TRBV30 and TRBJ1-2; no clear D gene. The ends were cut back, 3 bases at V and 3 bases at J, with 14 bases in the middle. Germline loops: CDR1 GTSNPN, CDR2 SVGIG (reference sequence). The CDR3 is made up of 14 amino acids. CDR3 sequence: CAWSFALADYGYTF. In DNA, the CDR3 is TGTGCCTGGAGCTTCGCTCTCGCAGACTATGGCTACACCTTC. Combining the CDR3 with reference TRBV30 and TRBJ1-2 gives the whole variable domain SQTIHQWPATLVQPVGSPLSLECTVEGTSNPNLYWYRQAAGRGLQLLFYSVGIGQISSEVPQNLSASRPQDRQFILSSKKLLLSDSGFYLCAWSFALADYGYTFGSGTRLTVV.

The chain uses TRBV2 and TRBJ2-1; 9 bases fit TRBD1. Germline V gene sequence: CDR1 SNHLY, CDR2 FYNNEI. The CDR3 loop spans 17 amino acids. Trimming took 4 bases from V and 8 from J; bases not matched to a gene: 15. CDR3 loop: CASSGLRGTGLSDEQFF. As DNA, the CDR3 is TGTGCCAGCAGTGGACTCAGGGGGACAGGGCTTTCTGATGAGCAGTTCTTC.

The CDR3 nucleotides read TGCAGTGCTAGCTGGGGGGGCCCCACAGATACGCAGTATTTT. Its protein is CSASWGGPTDTQYF. The rearrangement links TRBV20-1 to TRBJ2-3; a weak D match, TRBD2 (7 bases). The V gene's germline CDR1 is DFQATT and CDR2 SNEGSKA (reference sequence). This CDR3 has 14 residues. The ends were cut back, 3 bases at V and 2 bases at J, with 12 bases in the middle.

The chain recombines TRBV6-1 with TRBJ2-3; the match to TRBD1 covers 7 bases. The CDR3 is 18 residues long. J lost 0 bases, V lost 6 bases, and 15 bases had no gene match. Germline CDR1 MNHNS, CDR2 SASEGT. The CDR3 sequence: CASSRTGARRWSTDTQYF. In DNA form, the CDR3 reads TGTGCCAGCAGCCGCACAGGGGCGCGGAGGTGGAGCACAGATACGCAGTATTTT.

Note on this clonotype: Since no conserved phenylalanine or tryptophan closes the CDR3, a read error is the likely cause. CDR3 nucleotide sequence: TGTGCCAGCAGTCCCCGGACAGCCCCGGGTGGCTACACCCTC. Amino acids: CASSPRTAPGGYTL. The genes are TRBV7-9 and TRBJ1-2; maybe TRBD1 (6 bases). The CDR3 runs to 14 residues. Germline CDR1 is SEHNR and CDR2 is FQNEAQ (reference sequence). Trimming removed 6 bases from V and 7 bases from J, with 18 bases in between.

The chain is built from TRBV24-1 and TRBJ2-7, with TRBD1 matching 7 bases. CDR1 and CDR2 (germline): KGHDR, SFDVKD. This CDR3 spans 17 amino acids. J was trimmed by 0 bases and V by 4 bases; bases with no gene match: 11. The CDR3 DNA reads TGTGCCACCAGTGACAGGGACAGCCTTACTAGCTCCTACGAGCAGTACTTC. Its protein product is CATSDRDSLTSSYEQYF.

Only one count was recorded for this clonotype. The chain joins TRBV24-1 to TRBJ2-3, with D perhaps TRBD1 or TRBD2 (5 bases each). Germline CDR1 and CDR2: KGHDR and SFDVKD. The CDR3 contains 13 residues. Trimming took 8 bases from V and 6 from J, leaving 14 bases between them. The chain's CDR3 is CATNVGVADTQYF. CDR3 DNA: TGTGCCACCAATGTGGGGGTAGCGGATACGCAGTATTTT.

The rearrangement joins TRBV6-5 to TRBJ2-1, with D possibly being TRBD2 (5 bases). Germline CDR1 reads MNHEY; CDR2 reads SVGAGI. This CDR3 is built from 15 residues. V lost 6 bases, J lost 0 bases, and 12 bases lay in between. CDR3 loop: CASRDTGSSYNEQFF. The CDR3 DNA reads TGTGCCAGCAGGGATACGGGGAGCTCCTACAATGAGCAGTTCTTC.

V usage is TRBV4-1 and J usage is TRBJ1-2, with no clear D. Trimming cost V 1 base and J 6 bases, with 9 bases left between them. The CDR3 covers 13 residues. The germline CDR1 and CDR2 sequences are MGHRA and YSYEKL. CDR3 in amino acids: CASSQVFRDGYTF. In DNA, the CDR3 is TGCGCCAGCAGCCAAGTTTTCCGGGATGGCTACACCTTC.

The CDR3 protein is CSASLRQEKLFF. In nucleotides, the CDR3 is TGCAGTGCCAGCTTACGTCAAGAAAAACTGTTTTTT. V and J are TRBV20-1 and TRBJ1-4; the D is unclear. Trimming took 6 bases from V and 8 from J, leaving 13 bases between them. CDR3 size: 12 residues. Germline V CDR1 and CDR2: DFQATT, SNEGSKA (reference sequence).

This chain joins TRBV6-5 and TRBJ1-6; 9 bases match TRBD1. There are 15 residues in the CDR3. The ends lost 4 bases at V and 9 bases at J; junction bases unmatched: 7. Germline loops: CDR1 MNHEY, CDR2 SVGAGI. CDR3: CASSFGTGSTSPLHF. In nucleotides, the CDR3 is TGTGCCAGCAGTTTCGGGACAGGGTCGACTTCACCCCTCCACTTT.

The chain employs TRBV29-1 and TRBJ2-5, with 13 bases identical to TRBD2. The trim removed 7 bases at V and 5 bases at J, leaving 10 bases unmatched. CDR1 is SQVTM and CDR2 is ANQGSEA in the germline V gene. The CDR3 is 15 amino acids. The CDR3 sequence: CSALAGGPFFETQYF. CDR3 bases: TGCAGCGCACTAGCGGGAGGGCCGTTTTTTGAGACCCAGTACTTC. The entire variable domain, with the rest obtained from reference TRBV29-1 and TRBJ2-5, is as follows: SAVISQKPSRDICQRGTSLTIQCQVDSQVTMMFWYRQQPGQSLTLIATANQGSEATYESGFVIDKFPISRPNLTFSTLTVSNMSPEDSSIYLCSALAGGPFFETQYFGPGTRLLVL.